The 19 T cell receptor beta chains in this list originate from one sample, sequenced in a study of blood T cell repertoires in COVID-19. TCRdb keeps only in-frame clones here, not all; method: immunoSEQ multiplex PCR. This table has some 78,000 clones, around 90% appearing once. Sequencing was done on a sample of peripheral blood. The receptor set was obtained from a woman aged 80 or older with active or convalescent COVID-19.

This clone was picked up a small number of times. The DNA for the CDR3 is TGTGCCAGCGGGACAGGGGGTTCCTACAATGAGCAGTTCTTC. This codes for CASGTGGSYNEQFF. The genes are TRBV28 and TRBJ2-1; 11 bases match TRBD1. CDR3 length equals 14 residues. The V gene end was trimmed by 8 bases and the J gene end by 1 base; junction bases not matched to a gene: 1. The V gene's germline CDR1 is MDHEN and CDR2 SYDVKM.

This clone has a handful of counts. The gene calls are TRBV6-2 or TRBV6-3 and TRBJ1-1; tentative D call: TRBD1 (6 bases). Germline V lookup: CDR1 MNHEY, CDR2 SVGEGT. The length of the CDR3 is 16 residues. Trimming took off 0 bases at V and 4 bases at J, with 15 bases between the two ends. DNA of the CDR3: TGTGCCAGCAGTTACTCTCCAGGGGATCATAGCACTGAAGCTTTCTTT. Its protein product is CASSYSPGDHSTEAFF.

The chain is built from TRBV2 and TRBJ2-7, with a possible D match to TRBD1 (5 bases). Per germline, CDR1 SNHLY and CDR2 FYNNEI. Trimming took off 6 bases at V and 0 bases at J, with 12 bases between the two ends. This CDR3 comprises 14 residues. CDR3 amino acids: CASRYDRDSYEQYF. Written as DNA, the CDR3 is TGTGCCAGCAGATATGACAGAGACTCCTACGAGCAGTACTTC.

CDR3 sequence: CASSLVGSLGGAGGYTF. The CDR3 DNA reads as TGTGCCAGCAGCTTGGTTGGCTCCTTAGGGGGCGCGGGTGGCTACACCTTC. J is TRBJ1-2 and V is TRBV5-5; 7 nucleotides agree with TRBD1. The CDR3 totals 17 residues. The germline V gene encodes CDR1 SGHKS and CDR2 YYEKEE (reference sequence). J lost 7 bases, V lost 0 bases, and 15 bases had no gene match.

The gene calls are TRBV18 and TRBJ2-1, with 7 nucleotides matching TRBD1. The V gene's germline CDR1 is KGHSH and CDR2 LQKENI. The ends lost 0 bases at V and 4 bases at J; junction bases unmatched: 6. The CDR3 totals 16 residues. CDR3 bases: TGTGCCAGCTCACCACCCCTCGGGACAGTATACAATGAGCAGTTCTTC. Translated: CASSPPLGTVYNEQFF.

The chain couples TRBV7-2 to TRBJ1-4; no definite D call. CDR1 is SGHTA, CDR2 FQGNSA, per germline. Trimming removed 7 bases from V and 5 bases from J, with 14 bases in between. The CDR3 has 14 residues. The CDR3 spells CASTRSAPNEKLFF. The CDR3 nucleotides are TGTGCCAGCACCCGTAGTGCCCCCAATGAAAAACTGTTTTTT.

V gene TRBV18 combines with J gene TRBJ1-4; D not resolved. V lost 0 bases and J 6 bases, leaving 11 bases between the germline ends. CDR3 length: 15 residues. CDR1 is KGHSH, CDR2 LQKENI, per germline. The CDR3 DNA is TGTGCCAGCTCACCACCGGGCCTAAAAGATGAAAAACTGTTTTTT. Protein product: CASSPPGLKDEKLFF.

The chain has TRBV5-4 and TRBJ1-2, with D unclear. Trimming removed 0 bases at V and 6 bases at J, with 9 bases between. The CDR3 has 13 amino acids. Germline assignment: CDR1 SGHNT and CDR2 YYREEE (reference sequence). This CDR3 reads CASSLDRGDGYTF. CDR3 coding DNA: TGTGCCAGCAGCTTGGACCGCGGGGATGGCTACACCTTC.

In this sample, this clone turned up a few times. The gene calls are TRBV27 and TRBJ2-3; 7 bases match TRBD2. Germline V gives CDR1 MNHEY, CDR2 SMNVEV (reference sequence). V shed 3 bases, J shed 6 bases, and the junction held 12 bases outside the gene matches. The CDR3 is 16 residues long. For the CDR3, the DNA is TGTGCCAGCAGTTTTGGTCCCGGACTAGGGTTGGATACGCAGTATTTT. Translated, it gives CASSFGPGLGLDTQYF.

The gene calls are TRBV2 and TRBJ2-2; unclear D gene. The germline CDR1 and CDR2 sequences are SNHLY and FYNNEI. Trimming left V 4 bases short and J 3 bases short, with 3 bases between. The length of the CDR3 is 12 residues. CDR3 sequence: CASSGDTGELFF. Written as DNA, the CDR3 is TGTGCCAGCAGTGGAGACACCGGGGAGCTGTTTTTT.

V usage is TRBV27 and J usage is TRBJ2-7; a possible D gene is TRBD2 (6 bases). This CDR3 has 14 residues. From germline, CDR1 is MNHEY and CDR2 SMNVEV (reference sequence). Trimming shortened V by 4 bases and J by 8 bases, and 18 bases separated the two germline ends. CDR3: CASSSRDWLDQQYF. The DNA for the CDR3 is TGTGCCAGCAGTTCCCGGGACTGGCTTGATCAGCAGTACTTC.

The rearrangement joins TRBV5-5 to TRBJ1-3; D perhaps matches TRBD1 (6 bases). Germline lookup yields CDR1 SGHKS and CDR2 YYEKEE (reference sequence). The germline V and J ends were trimmed by 0 bases and 7 bases, with 8 bases remaining between them. The CDR3 spans 13 residues. The CDR3 region has the DNA TGTGCCAGCAGCTTGGACAGGGTGAACACCATATATTTT. It codes for CASSLDRVNTIYF.

V gene TRBV11-2 combines with J gene TRBJ2-5; a weak D match, TRBD1 (6 bases). Germline loops: CDR1 SGHAT, CDR2 FQNNGV. Trimming pared 2 bases from V and 1 base from J, leaving 8 bases between. The CDR3 has 14 amino acids. CDR3 amino acids: CASSLQGPQETQYF. The CDR3 DNA follows: TGTGCCAGCAGCTTACAGGGGCCCCAAGAGACCCAGTACTTC.

The chain employs TRBV28 and TRBJ1-2; a weak D match, TRBD1 (5 bases). Trimming pared 6 bases from V and 7 bases from J, leaving 21 bases between. The length of the CDR3 is 15 residues. CDR1 and CDR2 from the germline V gene are MDHEN and SYDVKM. The CDR3 spells CASSLPGIGQGGYTF. CDR3 DNA: TGTGCCAGCAGCCTTCCCGGAATTGGGCAGGGTGGCTACACCTTC.

The CDR3 DNA follows: TGTGCCAGCTCGACCCCCGGGACAGGGGGCGCGGCTTTCTTT. This gives the protein CASSTPGTGGAAFF. The chain links TRBV28 to TRBJ1-1, with 12 bases aligning to TRBD1. Germline values: CDR1 MDHEN, CDR2 SYDVKM. The J segment lost 11 bases and the V segment lost 8 bases, leaving 12 bases of the junction unmatched. The CDR3 loop spans 14 amino acids.

The rearrangement links TRBV19 to TRBJ2-3, with 10 bases aligning to TRBD2. CDR3 length: 15 amino acids. Germline V CDR1 and CDR2: LNHDA, SQIVND (reference sequence). V lost 4 bases to trimming and J lost 1 base; unmatched junction nucleotides: 2. For the CDR3, the DNA is TGTGCCAGTAGTACCGGACTAGCGGGCACAGATACGCAGTATTTT. The encoded protein is CASSTGLAGTDTQYF.

The rearrangement uses TRBV11-2 and TRBJ2-5, with TRBD2 matching over 10 bases. The CDR3 covers 17 residues. The V and J ends lost 1 base and 3 bases, in that order; junction bases with no gene match: 8. Germline V gene sequence: CDR1 SGHAT, CDR2 FQNNGV. The DNA of the CDR3 is TGTGCCAGCAGCTTAGGATGGGCTAGCGGGAGAGAAGAGACCCAGTACTTC. It yields the protein CASSLGWASGREETQYF.

The chain recombines TRBV4-1 with TRBJ2-7, with TRBD1 matching 7 bases. Germline CDR1 MGHRA, CDR2 YSYEKL. This CDR3 contains 16 residues. After removal of 3 bases from V and 0 bases from J, the junction contained 8 bases not matched to a gene. The CDR3 DNA reads TGCGCCAGCAGCCAGCAGGACAGGAGCAGCTCCTACGAGCAGTACTTC. Encoded protein: CASSQQDRSSSYEQYF.

V usage is TRBV18 and J usage is TRBJ2-5; TRBD1 agrees at 8 bases. The V gene's germline CDR1 is KGHSH and CDR2 LQKENI. This CDR3 spans 14 amino acids. The J segment lost 3 bases and the V segment lost 3 bases, leaving 3 bases of the junction unmatched. The CDR3 protein is CASSPDRGKETQYF. The CDR3 nucleotides read TGTGCCAGCTCACCTGACAGGGGCAAAGAGACCCAGTACTTC. Supplemented by reference TRBV18 and TRBJ2-5, the full variable domain reads NAGVMQNPRHLVRRRGQEARLRCSPMKGHSHVYWYRQLPEEGLKFMVYLQKENIIDESGMPKERFSAEFPKEGPSILRIQQVVRGDSAAYFCASSPDRGKETQYFGPGTRLLVL.